This T cell receptor beta chain was recorded in a study of blood T cell repertoires in COVID-19. About the research overall: Donors in the United States, Italy and Spain gave samples during acute or convalescent COVID-19. From T cells, B-cell-depleted T cells, or PBMCs came the material, which was cDNA or gDNA.

Trimming took 1 base from V and 11 from J, leaving 15 bases between them. The CDR3 extends over 13 amino acids. From germline, CDR1 is SGHNT and CDR2 YYREEE (reference sequence). Authors' analysis steps: Reference gene primer amplification gave estimated nucleated cell counts. The protocol was immunoSEQ multiplex PCR, while the TCRdb copy is restricted to in-frame clones and leaves out a portion. D and trimming come from the DNA, and the V and J calls and clone size come from that table. The table records around 300,000 clones, roughly nine tenths of them present only once. This sequence originates from a man aged 50 to 60 with acute or convalescent COVID-19. V usage is TRBV5-4 and J usage is TRBJ1-1, with D hard to call. The sequenced sample was peripheral blood. The chain's CDR3 is CASSLRDRQEAFF. The CDR3, as DNA: TGTGCCAGCAGCTTGCGGGATCGGCAGGAGGCTTTCTTT. Supplemented by reference TRBV5-4 and TRBJ1-1, the full variable domain reads ETGVTQSPTHLIKTRGQQVTLRCSSQSGHNTVSWYQQALGQGPQFIFQYYREEENGRGNFPPRFSGLQFPNYSSELNVNALELDDSALYLCASSLRDRQEAFFGQGTRLTVV.